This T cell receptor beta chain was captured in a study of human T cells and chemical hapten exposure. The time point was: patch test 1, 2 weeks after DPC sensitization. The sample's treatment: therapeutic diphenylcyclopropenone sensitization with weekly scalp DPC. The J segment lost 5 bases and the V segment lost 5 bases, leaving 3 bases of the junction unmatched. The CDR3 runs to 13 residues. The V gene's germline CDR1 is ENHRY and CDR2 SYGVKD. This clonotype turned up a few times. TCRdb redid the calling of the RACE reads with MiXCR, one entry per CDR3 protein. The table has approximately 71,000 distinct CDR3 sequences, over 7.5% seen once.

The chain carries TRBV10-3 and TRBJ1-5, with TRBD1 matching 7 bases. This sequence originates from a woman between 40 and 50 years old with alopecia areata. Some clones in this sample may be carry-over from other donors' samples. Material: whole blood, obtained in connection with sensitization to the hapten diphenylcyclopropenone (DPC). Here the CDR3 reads CAISLDRDQPQHF. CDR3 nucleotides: TGTGCCATCAGTCTTGACAGGGATCAGCCCCAGCATTTT.